Listed below are T cell receptor beta chains from one sample, sequenced in a study of blood T cells in healthy people across ages. Via MiXCR, TCRdb re-called the 5' RACE reads, giving one row per CDR3 protein. The sample shows around 1,900,000 distinct CDR3 sequences, around 42% of them seen only once. The sequencing input was blood. The receptors stem from a human donor in good health. Each CDR3 is given with its conserved first and last residue.

v_call cdr3_aa
TRBV7-2 CASSEKFVSETQYF
TRBV7-2 CAGSLAQGSSYNEQFF
TRBV4-3 CASSGYGSGDPYNEQFF
TRBV4-3 CASSQAISSYNEQFF
TRBV13 CASSLIAGERTDTQYF
TRBV7-3 CASSPTPWAVNTEAFF
TRBV7-3 CASSPRTGRGELFF
TRBV15 CATSRGDRVYGYTF
TRBV20-1 CSARDQETQYF
TRBV20-1 CSAPWVDRRAQETQYF
TRBV5-1 CASSLGAGEDYNEQFF
TRBV4-3 CASSQSFGTWGEKLFF
TRBV20-1 CSAPLWGLGDTQYF
TRBV7-9 CASSFVSAYEQYF
TRBV6-7 CASRYSIHYEQYF
TRBV3-1 CASSQGWGSSPLHF
TRBV6-6 CASSTPSGQGDGYTF
TRBV5-1 CASSESTSGTEAFF
TRBV6-6 CASSYGGEGAEAFF
TRBV7-9 CASSFRTEDTIYF